This T cell receptor beta chain came from a study of blood T cell repertoires in COVID-19 (dated by TCRdb to 2020 to 2022). Describing the broader study: Samples covering the acute and convalescent phases of COVID-19 were provided by collaborators in the United States, Italy and Spain. Where available, HLA class I and class II types were obtained from metadata supplied by the sample provider rather than from assay-based typing. Nearly every sample came with metadata listing a de-identified subject ID, COVID-19 status, age in years and sex. Samples came from the ongoing ImmuneRACE study (first 160 participants) plus 1,254 subjects from 6 global collaborators. Deeply sampled blood TCRbeta repertoires from subjects exposed to, actively infected with, or recovered from COVID-19 were included in the dataset. A freely available public database, intended as a resource for researchers studying the immune response to SARS-CoV-2, is where the repertoires were released. The material from the prospective study consisted of cDNA or gDNA derived from T cells, B-cell-depleted T cells, or PBMCs.

Collaborating institutions collected whole blood in K2EDTA tubes following their own protocols. For TCRbeta analysis, collaborators shipped samples as frozen whole blood, isolated PBMCs, or DNA extracted from either of those sample types. The immunoSEQ Assay, a bias-controlled multiplex PCR, was used to amplify TCRbeta CDR3 regions from genomic DNA. The paper's processing steps were these. Within the assay, amplification of reference gene primers was used to estimate how many nucleated cells each sample contained. Sequence reads were collapsed and filtered to measure the absolute abundance of every unique TCRbeta CDR3 rearrangement. For each sample, productive Simpson clonality was calculated as the square root of Simpson's diversity index over productive rearrangements. Sourced from immuneACCESS, this table was stored by TCRdb with only in-frame sequences that have V and J called. A share of the clones is absent; for the studies checked, an unresolved V gene accounts for under half, and the remainder has no known explanation. Clone size and the V and J calls come from that table; the DNA yielded D and trimming. For this sample there are fewer than 250,000 clones; about 83% appear just once. Clones ranked in the top ten supply about 8.1% of the sample.

The paper's findings and limits, for the study overall: The quantity of clinical and demographic metadata differed by source and by participant and was supplied without curation.

The CDR3 contains 15 residues, cysteine and phenylalanine counted. The read is trimmed to its CDR3 DNA, 45 bases read in frame from base 1. V and J are truncated by 3 bases and 5 bases respectively, leaving an intervening sequence of 15 bases. CDR1 and CDR2 (KGHDR, SFDVKD) derive from the germline V gene. Regarding this clone: No cognate antigen has been identified for it. No quality values exist for individual bases; no much larger clone is one base distant.

The chain is made from TRBV24-1 and TRBJ2-5; a weak D assignment points to TRBD2 (6 bases agree). The specimen sequenced was peripheral blood. The clonotype comes from a woman aged 50 to 65 with acute or convalescent COVID-19. The bases are TGTGCCACCAGTGATGGCACGGGAGCCGTGGAGACCCAGTACTTC. The encoded protein is CATSDGTGAVETQYF.